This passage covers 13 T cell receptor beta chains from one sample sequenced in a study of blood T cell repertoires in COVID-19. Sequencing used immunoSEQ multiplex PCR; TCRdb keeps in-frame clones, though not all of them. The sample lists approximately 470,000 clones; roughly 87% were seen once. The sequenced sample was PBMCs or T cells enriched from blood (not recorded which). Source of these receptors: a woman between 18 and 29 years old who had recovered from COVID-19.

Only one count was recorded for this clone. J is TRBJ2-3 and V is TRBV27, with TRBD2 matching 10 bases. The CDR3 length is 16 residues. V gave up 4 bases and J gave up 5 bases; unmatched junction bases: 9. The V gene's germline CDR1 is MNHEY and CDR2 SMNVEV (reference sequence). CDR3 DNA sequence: TGTGCCAGCAGTTCAAGCGGGGGGGCCGAGGGAGATACGCAGTATTTT. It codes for CASSSSGGAEGDTQYF.

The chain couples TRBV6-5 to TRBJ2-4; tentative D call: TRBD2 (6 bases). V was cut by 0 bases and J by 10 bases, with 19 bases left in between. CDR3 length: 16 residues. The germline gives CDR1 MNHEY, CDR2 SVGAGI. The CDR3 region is CASSYSSGGRRSIQYF. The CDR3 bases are TGTGCCAGCAGTTACTCGAGCGGAGGGAGGCGATCGATTCAGTACTTC.

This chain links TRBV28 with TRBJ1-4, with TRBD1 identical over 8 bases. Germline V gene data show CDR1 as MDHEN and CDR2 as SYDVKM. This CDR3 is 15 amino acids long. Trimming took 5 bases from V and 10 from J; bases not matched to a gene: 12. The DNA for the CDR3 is TGTGCCAGCAGTCCGTCACAGGGGGAGGCGGTAAAACTGTTTTTT. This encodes CASSPSQGEAVKLFF.

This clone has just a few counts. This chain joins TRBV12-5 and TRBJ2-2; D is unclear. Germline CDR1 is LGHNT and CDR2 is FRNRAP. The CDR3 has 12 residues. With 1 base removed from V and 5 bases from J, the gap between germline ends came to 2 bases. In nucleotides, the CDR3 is TGTGCTAGTGGTTTGGCTACCGGGGAGCTGTTTTTT. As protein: CASGLATGELFF.

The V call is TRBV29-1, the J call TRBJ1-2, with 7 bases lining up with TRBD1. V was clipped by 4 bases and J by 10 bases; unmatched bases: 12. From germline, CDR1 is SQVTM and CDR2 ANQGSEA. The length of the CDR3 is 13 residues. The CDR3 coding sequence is TGCAGCGTTGTTATAGAGGACAGGCTCTCCTACACCTTC. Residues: CSVVIEDRLSYTF.

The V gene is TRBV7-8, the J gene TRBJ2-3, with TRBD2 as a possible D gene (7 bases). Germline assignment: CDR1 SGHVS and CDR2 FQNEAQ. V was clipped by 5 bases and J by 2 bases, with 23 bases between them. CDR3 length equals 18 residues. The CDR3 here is CASSLGLIRRGLTDTQYF. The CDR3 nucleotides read TGTGCCAGCAGCCTAGGCCTTATTCGGCGGGGGCTCACAGATACGCAGTATTTT.

The CDR3 loop reads CASSRHREGNYGYTF. The CDR3 DNA sequence: TGTGCCAGCAGTCGCCACAGGGAGGGAAACTATGGCTACACCTTC. The genes are TRBV6-5 and TRBJ1-2, with a tentative D call TRBD1 (6 bases). V dropped 5 bases and J dropped 2 bases, with 15 bases sitting between them. The CDR3 is 15 residues long. The germline V gene encodes CDR1 MNHEY and CDR2 SVGAGI.

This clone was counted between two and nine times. CDR3 sequence: CATSDLDSKHYNEQFF. The CDR3 DNA reads TGTGCCACCAGTGACCTGGACAGCAAACACTACAATGAGCAGTTCTTC. J is TRBJ2-1 and V is TRBV24-1; a weak D match, TRBD1 (6 bases). V was pared by 4 bases and J by 3 bases, with 15 bases between. CDR1 KGHDR and CDR2 SFDVKD come from the germline V gene. The CDR3 has 16 residues.

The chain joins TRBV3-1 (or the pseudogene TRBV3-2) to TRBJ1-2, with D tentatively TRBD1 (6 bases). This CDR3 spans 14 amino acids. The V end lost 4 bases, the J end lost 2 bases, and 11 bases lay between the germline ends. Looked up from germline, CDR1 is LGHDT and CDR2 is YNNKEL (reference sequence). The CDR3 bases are TGTGCCAGCAGCCGCCCGGGACAAAACTATGGCTACACCTTC. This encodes CASSRPGQNYGYTF.

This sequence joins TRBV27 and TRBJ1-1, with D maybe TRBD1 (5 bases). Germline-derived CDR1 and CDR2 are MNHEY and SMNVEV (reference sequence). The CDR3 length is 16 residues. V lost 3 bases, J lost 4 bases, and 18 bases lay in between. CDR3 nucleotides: TGTGCCAGCAGTTTGGGACCGACGTGGAGGGGCACTGAAGCTTTCTTT. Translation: CASSLGPTWRGTEAFF.

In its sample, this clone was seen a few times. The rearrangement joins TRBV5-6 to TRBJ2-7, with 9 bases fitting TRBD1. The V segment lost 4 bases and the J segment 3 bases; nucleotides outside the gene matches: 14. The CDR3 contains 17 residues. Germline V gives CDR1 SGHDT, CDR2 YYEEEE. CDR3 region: CASSLSRLRDRVYEQYF. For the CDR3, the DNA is TGTGCCAGCAGCCTTTCTCGCCTTCGGGACAGGGTCTACGAGCAGTACTTC.

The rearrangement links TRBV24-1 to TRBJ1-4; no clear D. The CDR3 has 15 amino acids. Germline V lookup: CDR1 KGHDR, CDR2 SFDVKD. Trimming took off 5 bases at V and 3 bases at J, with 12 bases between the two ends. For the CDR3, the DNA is TGTGCCACCAGTGTACCGGGTGAGGCTAATGAAAAACTGTTTTTT. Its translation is CATSVPGEANEKLFF.

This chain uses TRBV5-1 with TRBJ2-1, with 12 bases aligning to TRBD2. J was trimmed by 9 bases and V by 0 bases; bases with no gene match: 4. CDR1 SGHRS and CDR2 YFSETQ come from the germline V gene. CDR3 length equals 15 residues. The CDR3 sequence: CASSLVTSGGTEQFF. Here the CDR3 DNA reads TGCGCCAGCAGCTTGGTGACTAGCGGGGGCACTGAGCAGTTCTTC.